The 9 T cell receptor beta chains presented below share a single source sample, sequenced in a study of blood T cell repertoires in COVID-19. Method: immunoSEQ multiplex PCR; TCRdb's copy keeps in-frame clones and lacks some. Of under 150,000 clones listed, approximately 86% were seen once; the top ten hold approximately 2.3%. The source material was PBMCs or T cells enriched from blood (not recorded which). These receptors were obtained from a woman between 45 and 60 years old who had recovered from COVID-19.

The chain carries TRBV5-1 and TRBJ1-1; D gene ambiguous. V gave up 0 bases and J gave up 7 bases, with 16 bases separating them. This CDR3 contains 15 residues. The germline V gene encodes CDR1 SGHRS and CDR2 YFSETQ. The CDR3 protein is CASSLEFGGSYEAFF. CDR3 sequence (DNA): TGCGCCAGCAGCTTGGAGTTCGGCGGGTCTTATGAAGCTTTCTTT.

The V and J genes are TRBV7-6 and TRBJ2-7, with a tentative D call TRBD2 (5 bases). Per the germline V gene, CDR1 is SGHVS and CDR2 is FNYEAQ. The CDR3 contains 14 residues. The germline V and J ends were trimmed by 5 bases and 0 bases, with 11 bases remaining between them. In nucleotides, the CDR3 is TGTGCCAGCAGCCTAGGACGGGACTCCTACGAGCAGTACTTC. Translated, it gives CASSLGRDSYEQYF.

V gene TRBV5-6 combines with J gene TRBJ1-2, with 11 bases lining up with TRBD1. Germline CDR1 SGHDT, CDR2 YYEEEE. V lost 0 bases to trimming and J lost 6 bases; unmatched junction nucleotides: 4. This CDR3 has 15 residues. Here the CDR3 DNA reads TGTGCCAGCAGCTTGGTCGGGACAGGGGGTCATGGCTACACCTTC. This gives the protein CASSLVGTGGHGYTF.

This clone was seen a few times. The chain employs TRBV3-1 (or the pseudogene TRBV3-2) and TRBJ1-4; D uncertain. There are 17 residues in the CDR3. Germline-derived CDR1 and CDR2 are LGHDT and YNNKEL (reference sequence). Trimming pared 0 bases from V and 7 bases from J, leaving 18 bases between. CDR3 nucleotides: TGTGCCAGCAGCCAAGATCTCCCCCGGGTAATGGGTGAAAAACTGTTTTTT. This translates into CASSQDLPRVMGEKLFF.

V usage is TRBV7-9 and J usage is TRBJ2-7, with TRBD1 matching over 8 bases. Germline trimming cut 2 bases from V and 5 bases from J; bases unmatched to any gene: 2. The CDR3 loop spans 13 amino acids. Per germline, CDR1 SEHNR and CDR2 FQNEAQ (reference sequence). CDR3 residues: CASSLQDRDEQYF. For the CDR3, the DNA is TGTGCCAGCAGCTTACAGGACAGGGACGAGCAGTACTTC.

In this sample, this clone turned up a few times. The genes are TRBV7-6 and TRBJ1-1; maybe TRBD1 (5 bases). V was clipped by 5 bases and J by 11 bases, with 18 bases between them. Germline V gives CDR1 SGHVS, CDR2 FNYEAQ. The CDR3 spans 13 residues. CDR3 bases: TGTGCCAGCAGCCTTAGCAGGGATGGAAGGGCTTTCTTT. Residues: CASSLSRDGRAFF.

The rearrangement uses TRBV2 and TRBJ2-3; a weak D match, TRBD1 (6 bases). The germline V gene has CDR1 SNHLY and CDR2 FYNNEI. The length of the CDR3 is 16 residues. The V gene lost 3 bases and the J gene lost 0 bases, with 13 bases spanning the gap. The CDR3 coding sequence is TGTGCCAGCAGTGACCCCCGGGACATAAGCACAGATACGCAGTATTTT. Encoded protein: CASSDPRDISTDTQYF. The whole variable domain, remainder taken from reference TRBV2 and TRBJ2-3, is EPEVTQTPSHQVTQMGQEVILRCVPISNHLYFYWYRQILGQKVEFLVSFYNNEISEKSEIFDDQFSVERPDGSNFTLKIRSTKLEDSAMYFCASSDPRDISTDTQYFGPGTRLTVL.

J is TRBJ2-7 and V is TRBV5-4; weak D call: TRBD1 (6 bases). The germline V gene encodes CDR1 SGHNT and CDR2 YYREEE (reference sequence). The CDR3 length is 17 residues. V lost 4 bases to trimming and J lost 3 bases, with 23 bases between them. The CDR3 is CASSPYHSGVSGYEQYF. DNA of the CDR3: TGTGCCAGCAGCCCTTATCACTCAGGGGTTTCTGGCTACGAGCAGTACTTC.

The V and J genes are TRBV19 and TRBJ2-7, with 10 bases that match TRBD2. The CDR3 consists of 15 residues. From germline, CDR1 is LNHDA and CDR2 SQIVND (reference sequence). With 7 bases clipped from V and 2 bases from J, the junction kept 8 bases outside the gene matches. The CDR3 DNA follows: TGTGCCAGTAATCCAGCGGGGGGGGATACCTACGAGCAGTACTTC. Protein product: CASNPAGGDTYEQYF.